The 21 T cell receptor beta chains below were found in one sample sequenced in a study of T cells in women clearing cervical HPV infection (dated by TCRdb to between 2018 and 2020). Library construction relied on the immunoSEQ multiplex PCR assay. TCRdb re-hosts the immuneACCESS table, in-frame sequences only. Its copies lack some clones; in the studies checked, an unresolved V gene accounts for under half of them, and the cause for the rest is not known. The sample table includes around 31,000 clones. Clones ranked in the top ten supply approximately 4.2% of the sample. The sequenced sample consisted of blood buffy coat. These receptors all stem from a woman between 18 and 69 years old with a cervical HPV16 infection that either progressed to CIN3+ or cleared (not recorded which).

In regard to this clone: With the read ending 3 residues before the CDR3 end, the germline J gene is used to fill in that end. The chain combines TRBV4-1 with TRBJ2-2, with TRBD1 as a possible D gene (6 bases). V lost 1 base to trimming and J lost 1 base, with 7 bases between them. CDR1 and CDR2 from the germline V gene are MGHRA and YSYEKL. The CDR3 loop spans 15 amino acids. This CDR3 reads CASSQGTENTGELFF. The sequenced part of the CDR3 DNA is TGCGCCAGCAGCCAAGGGACAGAGAACACCGGGGAG.

Worth noting for this clone: The CDR3 is cut off 3 residues early in the read; its end comes from the germline J gene. The chain links TRBV24-1 to TRBJ2-5; a possible D gene is TRBD2 (6 bases). The germline V and J ends were trimmed by 4 bases and 5 bases, with 16 bases remaining between them. The CDR3 is 15 amino acids. The germline V gene encodes CDR1 KGHDR and CDR2 SFDVKD. Partial CDR3 DNA: TGTGCCACCAGTGAGCCCCGGAGGGCAGGGGAGACC. As protein: CATSEPRRAGET. The whole CDR3 is CATSEPRRAGETQYF.

About this clone itself: The read is 3 residues too short to cover the CDR3 end, so that end is filled in from the germline J gene. The chain links TRBV7-6 to TRBJ2-3, with D perhaps matching TRBD2 (6 bases). The germline V gene has CDR1 SGHVS and CDR2 FNYEAQ. Trimming left V 3 bases short and J 4 bases short, with 14 bases between. CDR3 length: 15 amino acids. The CDR3 loop is CASSLRGSGSDTQYF. The sequenced CDR3 bases are TGTGCCAGCAGCTTGCGGGGTTCTGGGTCAGATACG.

This clone is deemed medium-sized by its frequency. The CDR3 bases that were read are TGTGCCAGTACTGACCCTAGCGGGAGAGCCAATGAG. This sequence encodes CASTDPSGRANE. The whole CDR3 sequence reads CASTDPSGRANEQFF. This chain connects TRBV19 to TRBJ2-1, with 10 bases aligning to TRBD2. The CDR3 extends 3 residues past the end of the read, so its final part is completed from the germline J gene. Trimming cost V 7 bases and J 6 bases; bases outside gene matches: 9. The CDR3 has 15 amino acids. Germline V CDR1 and CDR2: LNHDA, SQIVND (reference sequence).

Regarding this clone: Read sequence stops 3 residues before the CDR3 end, and the germline J gene provides the missing end. The chain employs TRBV28 and TRBJ2-5; maybe TRBD1 (5 bases). Germline CDR1 and CDR2: MDHEN and SYDVKM. Trimming removed 2 bases from V and 5 bases from J, with 12 bases in between. The CDR3 length is 14 residues. CDR3 sequence: CASSLVGASETQYF. The sequenced part of the CDR3 DNA is TGTGCCAGCAGTTTAGTTGGGGCTAGTGAGACC. Full variable domain (outside the CDR3, taken from reference TRBV28 and TRBJ2-5): DVKVTQSSRYLVKRTGEKVFLECVQDMDHENMFWYRQDPGLGLRLIYFSYDVKMKEKGDIPEGYSVSREKKERFSLILESASTNQTSMYLCASSLVGASETQYFGPGTRLLVL.

Details on this clone: The read comes to an end 3 residues before the CDR3 does, leaving the germline J gene to fill in the end. The chain links TRBV30 to TRBJ2-4; 9 bases align to TRBD2. Per the germline V gene, CDR1 is GTSNPN and CDR2 is SVGIG (reference sequence). V shed 1 base, J shed 3 bases, and the junction held 16 bases outside the gene matches. The CDR3 loop spans 19 amino acids. CDR3 DNA, as far as it was read: TGTGCCTGGAGTGGATTCTGGGACGACAGGACTAGCGTCAAAAACATT. It yields the protein CAWSGFWDDRTSVKNI. The complete CDR3 sequence is CAWSGFWDDRTSVKNIQYF.

A word on this clone: The read terminates 3 residues ahead of where the CDR3 ends, so the germline J gene completes it. This rearrangement joins TRBV14 to TRBJ2-7; 7 bases match TRBD1. CDR3 length: 20 residues. Germline loops: CDR1 SGHDN, CDR2 FVKESK. With 4 bases clipped from V and 0 bases from J, the junction kept 21 bases outside the gene matches. CDR3 loop: CASSRKPGQLSTITSYEQYF. CDR3 bases read: TGTGCCAGCAGCCGAAAACCGGGACAGTTATCTACAATTACCTCCTACGAG.

Note on this clone: The CDR3 extends 3 residues past the end of the read, so its final part is completed from the germline J gene. The rearrangement joins TRBV7-9 to TRBJ1-1; no reliable D call. The V gene's germline CDR1 is SEHNR and CDR2 FQNEAQ (reference sequence). The V end was cut by 5 bases, the J end by 2 bases, with 12 bases between. The CDR3 contains 14 residues. CDR3 bases read: TGTGCCAGCAGCCCAGCGGTCACCAACACTGAA. Protein: CASSPAVTNTE. The full CDR3 sequence reads CASSPAVTNTEAFF.

As regards this clone: The observed sequence ends 3 residues before the CDR3 terminus, with the missing tail filled in from the germline J gene. The V call is TRBV29-1, the J call TRBJ1-1, with TRBD1 matching 10 bases. V trimming: 4 bases; J trimming: 0 bases; junction bases outside the gene matches: 8. The CDR3 has 16 residues. Germline CDR1 is SQVTM and CDR2 is ANQGSEA. CDR3 sequence: CSVGEGQGMVNTEAFF. The CDR3 bases that were read are TGCAGCGTTGGAGAGGGACAGGGGATGGTGAACACTGAA.

With regard to this clone: The DNA ends 3 residues before the CDR3 does, and the rest of the CDR3 is filled in from the germline J gene. V usage is TRBV5-5 and J usage is TRBJ2-7, with 8 positions matching TRBD2. Germline V lookup: CDR1 SGHKS, CDR2 YYEKEE (reference sequence). The CDR3 consists of 14 residues. The V segment lost 0 bases and the J segment 4 bases; nucleotides outside the gene matches: 3. CDR3 region: CASSLAGTRYEQYF. CDR3 DNA, as far as it was read: TGTGCCAGCAGCTTGGCCGGGACTAGGTACGAG.

About this clone itself: The read terminates 3 residues ahead of where the CDR3 ends, so the germline J gene completes it. The chain recombines TRBV30 with TRBJ2-1; 7 bases are a match to TRBD2. The CDR3 sequence is 14 residues long. Germline assignment: CDR1 GTSNPN and CDR2 SVGIG (reference sequence). V lost 0 bases, J lost 5 bases, and 4 bases stayed unmatched. CDR3: CAWSVLGGNNEQFF. CDR3 bases read: TGTGCCTGGAGTGTATTGGGGGGGAACAATGAG.

To note about this clone: The CDR3 extends 3 residues past the end of the read, so its final part is completed from the germline J gene. This sequence joins TRBV27 and TRBJ2-7, with D maybe TRBD1 (5 bases). V gave up 2 bases and J gave up 3 bases, with 20 bases separating them. This CDR3 spans 17 amino acids. Germline loops: CDR1 MNHEY, CDR2 SMNVEV (reference sequence). CDR3 protein: CASSLQGFSVNGYEQYF. The part of the CDR3 DNA that was read is TGTGCCAGCAGTTTACAGGGCTTTTCGGTCAATGGCTACGAG.

With regard to this clone: Sequencing ends 3 residues short of the CDR3 end; the germline J gene provides the rest. The chain recombines TRBV6-1 with TRBJ2-6, with D perhaps matching TRBD1 (5 bases). With 1 base removed from V and 2 bases from J, the gap between germline ends came to 6 bases. The CDR3 consists of 15 residues. Germline V gene lookup returns CDR1 MNHNS and CDR2 SASEGT. CDR3 DNA, as far as it was read: TGTGCCAGCAGTGAAGGGGGCACTGGGGCCAACGTC. Its protein is CASSEGGTGANV. In full, the CDR3 is CASSEGGTGANVLTF.

Notes on this clone: The read gets to within 3 residues of the CDR3 end, and the germline J gene fills in the rest. The V and J genes are TRBV20-1 and TRBJ1-5; no definite D call. V dropped 0 bases and J dropped 9 bases, with 12 bases sitting between them. The CDR3 totals 13 residues. Germline CDR1 and CDR2: DFQATT and SNEGSKA (reference sequence). CDR3 in amino acids: CSARDRVPGPQHF. CDR3 DNA, as far as it was read: TGCAGTGCTAGAGATCGGGTACCGGGGCCC.

On this clone itself: The read gets to within 3 residues of the CDR3 end, and the germline J gene fills in the rest. The rearrangement uses TRBV5-5 and TRBJ2-5; D ambiguous. Germline V gene data show CDR1 as SGHKS and CDR2 as YYEKEE (reference sequence). V was cut by 1 base and J by 5 bases, with 12 bases left in between. The CDR3 sequence is 14 residues long. CDR3 sequence: CASSLTVLVETQYF. The sequenced CDR3 bases are TGTGCCAGCAGCTTGACGGTTTTGGTGGAGACC.

Concerning this clone: The read ends 3 residues early relative to the CDR3; the germline J gene fills the gap. The J gene is TRBJ2-5, the V gene TRBV28; 11 bases are a match to TRBD2. The CDR3 is 15 amino acids. CDR1 is MDHEN, CDR2 SYDVKM, per germline. The ends lost 6 bases at V and 6 bases at J; junction bases unmatched: 9. The DNA read from the CDR3 is TGTGCCAGCAGACTAGCGGGAGAGTCTGGGAAGACC. Translating gives CASRLAGESGKT. The full CDR3 is CASRLAGESGKTQYF.

Concerning this clone itself: Read data end 3 residues before the CDR3 end; the end is taken from the germline J gene. This sequence joins TRBV12-3 or TRBV12-4 and TRBJ2-5, with TRBD2 matching 8 bases. CDR3 size: 15 residues. With V trimmed by 3 bases and J by 5 bases, 8 bases remained unmatched. CDR3 bases read: TGTGCCAGCAGTTTGGGCTGGGCTAGCGGGGAGACC. Amino acid sequence: CASSLGWASGET. The entire CDR3 sequence reads CASSLGWASGETQYF.

Comment on this clone: The read ends 3 residues shy of where the CDR3 ends; the end is completed using the germline J gene. The rearrangement uses TRBV2 and TRBJ2-7; no definite D call. V was trimmed by 6 bases and J by 0 bases, leaving 6 bases between them. This CDR3 has 12 amino acids. CDR1 SNHLY and CDR2 FYNNEI come from the germline V gene. CDR3 DNA (partial): TGTGCCAGCAGCAAAATCTCCTACGAG. It codes for CASSKISYE. The whole CDR3 reads CASSKISYEQYF.

With regard to this clone: The read halts 3 residues ahead of the CDR3 end, with the missing end drawn from the germline J gene. The V and J genes are TRBV3-1 (or the pseudogene TRBV3-2) and TRBJ2-3; no reliable D call. Per germline, CDR1 LGHDT and CDR2 YNNKEL (reference sequence). V lost 2 bases, J lost 1 base, and 13 bases lay in between. The CDR3 contains 16 residues. CDR3 DNA (partial): TGTGCCAGCAGCCAACCCAAGGGTGTTGGCACAGATACG. It encodes CASSQPKGVGTDT. The entire CDR3 protein is CASSQPKGVGTDTQYF.

A note on this clone: The observed sequence ends 3 residues before the CDR3 terminus, with the missing tail filled in from the germline J gene. The chain employs TRBV5-5 and TRBJ1-5; D is perhaps TRBD1 (6 bases). Trimming left V 2 bases short and J 4 bases short, with 10 bases between. This CDR3 has 14 residues. Germline CDR1 is SGHKS and CDR2 is YYEKEE (reference sequence). The CDR3 sequence: CASSFGQPNQPQHF. The sequenced part of the CDR3 DNA is TGTGCCAGCAGCTTCGGACAGCCGAATCAGCCC.

As concerns this clone: The read ends 3 residues before the CDR3 terminus; that terminus is restored from the germline J gene. V is TRBV7-2 and J is TRBJ1-5, with 9 bases fitting TRBD1. The ends lost 5 bases at V and 4 bases at J; junction bases unmatched: 6. This CDR3 region has 15 residues. Germline values: CDR1 SGHTA, CDR2 FQGNSA. The CDR3 bases that were read are TGTGCCAGCAGCGAAGAGGGGACAGGGAATCAGCCC. Translated: CASSEEGTGNQP. The whole CDR3 sequence reads CASSEEGTGNQPQHF.